This T cell receptor beta chain was retrieved from a study of tumor-infiltrating lymphocytes in glioblastoma multiforme. Multiple V-beta primers and a C-beta primer amplified TCRB from RNA. TCRdb called the multiplex PCR reads again in MiXCR, with one record for every CDR3 protein. The data show tens of thousands of distinct CDR3 sequences, with 50% to 75% seen just once and approximately 33% held by the top ten. The length of the CDR3 is 17 residues. The germline V gene has CDR1 SGHAT and CDR2 FQNNGV. For this clonotype: Germline is not matched at one junction end, which may reflect a read error.

This sequence originates from a male donor with glioblastoma. The V gene is TRBV11-2, the J gene TRBJ2-1; no firm D call. Sequencing input: brain tumor tissue. The CDR3 spells CVSSLAVRWPTRNGQFF. CDR3 bases: TGTGTCAGCAGCTTAGCAGTAAGGTGGCCTACGCGCAATGGGCAGTTCTTC.